This entry lists 14 T cell receptor beta chains sequenced from one sample in a study of cytomegalovirus exposure and HLA in healthy donors. The study ran its PCR with 60 Vbeta and 13 Jbeta primers. TCRdb's copy holds only in-frame clones and misses some; the assay was immunoSEQ multiplex PCR. This sample's table has some 70,000 clones. The sequencing sample was made of PBMCs. The source of these receptors is a man aged 35-49 years in good health and CMV-seronegative.

V is TRBV5-6 and J is TRBJ2-7, with TRBD2 matching 8 bases. The CDR3 covers 14 residues. J lost 2 bases, V lost 1 base, and 2 bases had no gene match. The germline CDR1 and CDR2 sequences are SGHDT and YYEEEE. The CDR3, as DNA: TGTGCCAGCAGCTTGACTAGCGGAACCTACGAGCAGTACTTC. As protein: CASSLTSGTYEQYF.

The chain recombines TRBV5-5 with TRBJ2-2; 11 bases line up with TRBD1. Looked up from germline, CDR1 is SGHKS and CDR2 is YYEKEE (reference sequence). This CDR3 region has 15 residues. After removal of 2 bases from V and 6 bases from J, the junction contained 3 bases not matched to a gene. CDR3 DNA sequence: TGTGCCAGCAGCTTAGGGACAGGGGGTGCCGGGGAGCTGTTTTTT. It encodes CASSLGTGGAGELFF.

The V call is TRBV28, the J call TRBJ2-7; a weak D match, TRBD2 (6 bases). CDR1 and CDR2 (germline): MDHEN, SYDVKM. Trimming removed 3 bases at V and 9 bases at J, with 18 bases between. The CDR3 covers 14 residues. The chain's CDR3 is CASSFLQESGVQYF. As DNA, the CDR3 is TGTGCCAGCAGTTTCCTCCAGGAGTCGGGGGTGCAGTACTTC.

This rearrangement joins TRBV27 to TRBJ2-5; 11 nucleotides agree with TRBD1. J lost 5 bases, V lost 4 bases, and 3 bases had no gene match. Germline CDR1 is MNHEY and CDR2 is SMNVEV (reference sequence). The CDR3 is 14 amino acids. DNA of the CDR3: TGTGCCAGCAGTTCGGACAGGGGGCAGGAGACCCAGTACTTC. Its protein is CASSSDRGQETQYF.

The rearrangement uses TRBV19 and TRBJ2-3; 7 nucleotides align to TRBD1. Germline CDR1 reads LNHDA; CDR2 reads SQIVND (reference sequence). The CDR3 is 19 residues long. V trimming: 5 bases; J trimming: 2 bases; junction bases outside the gene matches: 19. In DNA, the CDR3 is TGTGCCAGTAGTCCCCGGGACAGCACAAAACCACTTAACACAGATACGCAGTATTTT. This sequence encodes CASSPRDSTKPLNTDTQYF.

This rearrangement joins TRBV7-9 to TRBJ1-2, with 10 bases lining up with TRBD1. Germline V gene sequence: CDR1 SEHNR, CDR2 FQNEAQ (reference sequence). J lost 6 bases, V lost 5 bases, and 12 bases had no gene match. The CDR3 covers 16 residues. CDR3 residues: CASSPSRGTGVNGYTF. For the CDR3, the DNA is TGTGCCAGCAGCCCATCACGGGGGACAGGGGTTAATGGCTACACCTTC.

The CDR3 protein is CASSSVYRDSVGELFF. In DNA, the CDR3 is TGTGCCAGCAGCTCAGTATACCGGGACAGCGTCGGGGAGCTGTTTTTT. The J gene is TRBJ2-2, the V gene TRBV5-4; 7 positions match TRBD1. The CDR3 covers 16 residues. Germline CDR1 is SGHNT and CDR2 is YYREEE (reference sequence). V was pared by 3 bases and J by 7 bases, with 12 bases of the junction left unmatched. The variable domain in full, completed from reference TRBV5-4 and TRBJ2-2, reads ETGVTQSPTHLIKTRGQQVTLRCSSQSGHNTVSWYQQALGQGPQFIFQYYREEENGRGNFPPRFSGLQFPNYSSELNVNALELDDSALYLCASSSVYRDSVGELFFGEGSRLTVL.

V is TRBV25-1 and J is TRBJ1-5; 7 positions match TRBD1. The junction had 8 bases not matched to a gene; V was cut back by 10 bases and J by 8 bases. This CDR3 has 12 amino acids. Germline V gene data show CDR1 as MGHDK and CDR2 as SYGVNS. CDR3 sequence (DNA): TGTGCCATTGATCGACAGGGAAAGCCCCAGCATTTT. Residues: CAIDRQGKPQHF. The full variable domain, its missing parts supplied by reference TRBV25-1 and TRBJ1-5, is EADIYQTPRYLVIGTGKKITLECSQTMGHDKMYWYQQDPGMELHLIHYSYGVNSTEKGDLSSESTVSRIRTEHFPLTLESARPSHTSQYLCAIDRQGKPQHFGDGTRLSIL.

The chain uses TRBV6-5 and TRBJ1-1; D is possibly TRBD1 (6 bases). Trimming removed 6 bases at V and 7 bases at J, with 12 bases between. This CDR3 comprises 12 residues. Germline V CDR1 and CDR2: MNHEY, SVGAGI. The CDR3 is CASSHGGLEAFF. The CDR3 DNA reads TGTGCCAGCAGCCACGGGGGGCTTGAAGCTTTCTTT.

The rearrangement uses TRBV4-1 and TRBJ1-5; a possible D gene is TRBD1 (6 bases). The CDR3 is made up of 15 amino acids. The V gene lost 0 bases and the J gene lost 6 bases, with 12 bases spanning the gap. Germline V gene lookup returns CDR1 MGHRA and CDR2 YSYEKL. The CDR3 is CASSQDSGVSQPQHF. In DNA form, the CDR3 reads TGCGCCAGCAGCCAAGATTCAGGGGTGAGTCAGCCCCAGCATTTT.

The chain joins TRBV5-8 to TRBJ2-2; 9 positions match TRBD1. Germline V CDR1 and CDR2: SGHTS, YDEGEE. The length of the CDR3 is 18 residues. V was pared by 1 base and J by 2 bases, with 9 bases of the junction left unmatched. CDR3 nucleotide sequence: TGTGCCAGCAGCTTGCCCCTCCGGGACAGGGCTAACACCGGGGAGCTGTTTTTT. Its protein is CASSLPLRDRANTGELFF.

V usage is TRBV18 and J usage is TRBJ1-3; D is ambiguous. The CDR3 runs 15 residues. Germline V gives CDR1 KGHSH, CDR2 LQKENI. The V and J ends lost 6 bases and 0 bases respectively, with 12 bases between them. The CDR3: CASSAEGRSGNTIYF. The CDR3 DNA sequence: TGTGCCAGCTCTGCCGAGGGCCGCTCTGGAAACACCATATATTTT.

J is TRBJ1-6 and V is TRBV7-9, with D unclear. The CDR3 runs to 14 residues. With 5 bases removed from V and 2 bases from J, the gap between germline ends came to 7 bases. The germline V gene encodes CDR1 SEHNR and CDR2 FQNEAQ (reference sequence). The CDR3 DNA sequence: TGTGCCAGCAGCCGGGAGGCCTATAATTCACCCCTCCACTTT. Translation: CASSREAYNSPLHF.

The chain joins TRBV18 to TRBJ1-1; 8 positions match TRBD1. The V gene's germline CDR1 is KGHSH and CDR2 LQKENI. V lost 10 bases, J lost 1 base, and 5 bases stayed unmatched. The CDR3 runs to 13 residues. The CDR3 is CATATGENTEAFF. The CDR3, as DNA: TGTGCCACAGCGACAGGGGAGAACACTGAAGCTTTCTTT.